This T cell receptor (beta chain) was recovered during a study of beta chain features in type 1 diabetes. Overall study results and limits: More deletions and fewer insertions at VDJ junctions were seen in type 1 diabetes patients. TCRB CDR3 length was moderately but significantly reduced in all four CD4+ subsets of Type 1 diabetes patients. PCR may have favored shorter templates equally in patients and controls.

This clone was seen only a few times. Antigen specificity is unknown. Of the isolated RNA, all was reverse transcribed, and so the sequenced material was expressed TCRB transcripts. Produced via immunoSEQ multiplex PCR; TCRdb's table is partial and in-frame only. The sample contains about 160,000 clones, approximately 9% of which appear only once. The V end was cut by 2 bases, the J end by 7 bases, with 9 bases between. The CDR3 loop spans 13 amino acids. The TCR comes from a woman aged 18-29 years with type 1 diabetes. The chain is built from TRBV23-1 and TRBJ2-1; perhaps TRBD1 as D (5 bases). TRBV23-1 is an open reading frame whose function is uncertain. The specimen sequenced was central memory CD4+ T cells from blood. The CDR3 DNA follows: TGCGCCAGCAGTCAACAGGGTAGGAATGAGCAGTTCTTC. Translation: CASSQQGRNEQFF.